This T cell receptor beta chain was observed in a study of brain metastases from non-small cell lung cancer. The data were produced by immunoSEQ multiplex PCR, yet TCRdb's version contains in-frame clones alone and is incomplete. The data show 15,000 or so clones, approximately 83% seen once. The V segment lost 0 bases and the J segment 9 bases; nucleotides outside the gene matches: 5. CDR1 is SGHRS and CDR2 is YFSETQ in the germline V gene. CDR3 length: 14 amino acids. For this clone: What it binds is not known.

Study outcomes and limitations: Brain metastases shared most TCR repertoire with primaries, with sparse T cells.

Sequencing was performed on primary lung tumor tissue. This chain connects TRBV5-1 to TRBJ1-2; 10 bases are shared with TRBD1. This TCR derives from a donor aged 40 or older with non-small cell lung cancer. The CDR3 nucleotides read TGCGCCAGCAGCTTGGGGACAGGGGGAGAAAGCTACACCTTC. Its protein product is CASSLGTGGESYTF.